This TCR beta chain was recorded in a study of glioma-infiltrating T cells (dated by TCRdb to the mid-2010s). General notes on the study: TCR alpha- and beta-chain repertoires were sequenced from glioma tissue, non-neoplastic brain tissue and matched peripheral blood mononuclear cells. Three low-grade glioma patients, several primary glioblastoma patients and three non-glioma patients contributing non-neoplastic brain tissue were included in the paired cohort. To measure how far tissue and blood T-cell populations diverged, each tissue-infiltrating repertoire was compared against the peripheral blood repertoire of the same patient. Study-wide findings and limitations: Only a very small number of CDR3 sequences turned up in both tissue and blood, a result put down to high CDR3 diversity combined with limited sampling. VJ-independent divergence between tissue and blood was below expectation in non-neoplastic patients but above expectation in all gliomas, especially low-grade gliomas. Group comparisons were based on small numbers of patients: three non-neoplastic, three low-grade glioma and several glioblastoma patients.

This clonotype showed up just a few times. No antigen is known for it. Nothing much larger sits one base from this clone, and base qualities are not available. TCR alpha and beta CDR3 regions were amplified with the iRepertoire nested amplicon-rescue multiplex PCR (arm-PCR) platform from RNA. One-step reverse transcription and amplification used about 95-400 ng of tissue mRNA or PBMC total RNA as input. Following bead purification, Illumina adapters were added by a secondary multiplex PCR, and the libraries were gel-purified between 200 and 400 bp. Demultiplexing relied on internal 6-nucleotide barcodes carried by the libraries. Sequencing of the libraries was done on an Illumina MiSeq using 2x220 or 2x250 nucleotide paired-end reads. The authors' pipeline ran thus. Paired reads were merged with FLASH 1.2.11 and aligned to the GRCh37 human genome with BWA-MEM before extracting TRA and TRB reads. An IMGT-derived reference of cassette sequences and CDR3 motifs, with pseudogenes included, was used for V and J assignment. Reads were translated in three frames, and productive CDR3s were defined as those with a C...FGXG motif and no stop codons. Clonotypes were defined as unique combinations of V-J cassette pair and CDR3 amino acid sequence. Reads were filtered by Hamming distance, thresholded by each sample's sequence error rate in mapped regions. TCRdb cleaned the public reads at Q25 with fastp, built clones with MiXCR and kept in-frame beta chains. Rows matching on CDR3 protein sequence are summarized as one entry with the most common DNA and genes. None of the V and J calls come from the authors' own analysis; TCRdb made them. The sample table lists approximately 140,000 distinct CDR3 sequences, about 22% of them with a count of one. Jointly, the top ten make up about a quarter of the sample.

From cysteine to phenylalanine, the CDR3 is 17 amino acids long. Here the CDR3 DNA is all that survives: 51 bases in frame from base 1. A distance of 19 bases separates the germline ends of V and J, which lose 4 bases and 0 bases respectively. CDR1 and CDR2 (SGHNT, YYREEE) derive from the germline V gene (reference sequence). This sequence originates from a human donor with low-grade glioma or glioblastoma, undergoing nonglioma brain surgery, or in good health (not recorded which). The sequenced sample consisted of glioma tissue, nonneoplastic brain tissue, or PBMCs (not recorded which). The rearrangement combines TRBV5-4 with TRBJ1-1; a tentative D call is TRBD1 (5 bases match). This receptor carries the CDR3 CASSPGGQGRMNTEAFF. The nucleotides read TGTGCCAGCAGCCCGGGGGGTCAGGGACGGATGAACACTGAAGCTTTCTTT.